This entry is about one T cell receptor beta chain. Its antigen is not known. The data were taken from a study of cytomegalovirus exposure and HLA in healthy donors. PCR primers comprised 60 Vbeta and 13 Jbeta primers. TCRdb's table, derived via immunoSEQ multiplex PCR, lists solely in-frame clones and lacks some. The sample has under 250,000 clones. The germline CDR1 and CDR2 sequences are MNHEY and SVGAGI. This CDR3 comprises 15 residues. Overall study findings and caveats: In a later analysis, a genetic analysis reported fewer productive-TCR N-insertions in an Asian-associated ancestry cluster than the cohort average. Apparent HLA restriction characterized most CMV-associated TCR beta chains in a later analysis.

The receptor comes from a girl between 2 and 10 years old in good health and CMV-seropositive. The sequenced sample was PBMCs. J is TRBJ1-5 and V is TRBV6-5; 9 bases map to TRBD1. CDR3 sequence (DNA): TGTGCTACAAGGGACAGGGCATATAGCAATCAGCCCCAGCATTTT. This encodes CATRDRAYSNQPQHF.